The rows below give T cell receptor beta chains drawn from one sample of a study of blood T cells in healthy people across ages. TCRdb re-derived calls from the 5' RACE reads in MiXCR, one entry per CDR3 protein. This sample has 250,000 to 300,000 distinct CDR3 sequences, with 25% to 30% found just once. Sequencing was carried out using blood. The receptors derive from a woman aged 70-85 years in good health. The CDR3 runs from the conserved cysteine through the conserved F or W. The D gene is left open where the match is weak. Some rows have no size entry. The others give once, few or many, or a class for an expanded clone.

d_call j_call clone_size v_call cdr3_nt cdr3_aa
. TRBJ2-7 many TRBV24-1 TGTGCCACCAGTTTCGGTTCCGGGGCCTCCTACGAGCAGTACTTC CATSFGSGASYEQYF
TRBD1 TRBJ1-6 few TRBV6-5 TGTGCCAGCAGTTCAACAGGGGAGGGGAGATCACCCCTCCACTTT CASSSTGEGRSPLHF
TRBD1 TRBJ1-1 . TRBV6-5 TGTGCCAGCATTCTGGCAGGGGGAGAAGCTTTCTTT CASILAGGEAFF
TRBD2 TRBJ2-5 once TRBV29-1 TGCAGCGTTCGGGGGGTCCAAGAGACCCAGTACTTC CSVRGVQETQYF
. TRBJ2-3 . TRBV28 TGTGCCAGCGGTTCGGCTTATTCAACAGATACGCAGTATTTT CASGSAYSTDTQYF
. TRBJ2-1 few TRBV28 TGTGCCAGCAGTCGCCCGGACGGCAATGAGCAGTTCTTC CASSRPDGNEQFF
. TRBJ2-1 few TRBV9 TGTGCCAGCAGCGGGGGGGTCGGGAGTGATGAGCAGTTCTTC CASSGGVGSDEQFF
. TRBJ1-2 few TRBV7-9 TGTGCCACGACAGGACAGCTAAGTAACTATGGCTACACCTTC CATTGQLSNYGYTF
. TRBJ1-5 few TRBV6-5 TGTGCCAGCAGGGACAGTAGCAATCAGCCCCAGCATTTT CASRDSSNQPQHF
. TRBJ2-3 . TRBV18 TGTGCCAGCTCACCGGGGGAGAACACAGATACGCAGTATTTT CASSPGENTDTQYF
TRBD2 TRBJ2-3 . TRBV28 TGTGCCAACGGGCTAGCGGGAGGGCCCTCGGTTACGCAGTATTTT CANGLAGGPSVTQYF
. TRBJ2-1 few TRBV20-1 TGCAGTTCCAGGGGCCCCAATGAGCAGTTCTTC CSSRGPNEQFF
TRBD1 TRBJ1-1 . TRBV7-3 TGTGCCAGCAGCTTAACTGGGACAGGGGGCCCCGAAGCTTTCTTT CASSLTGTGGPEAFF
TRBD1 TRBJ2-5 . TRBV20-1 TGCAGTGCTAGATCCTGGACAGGGGGCTTCCAAGAGACCCAGTACTTC CSARSWTGGFQETQYF
TRBD2 TRBJ2-1 . TRBV7-2 TGTGCCAGCAGCTTAAGATGGGCTAGCGGGAGGAATGAGCAGTTCTTC CASSLRWASGRNEQFF
. TRBJ1-4 few TRBV4-3 TGCGCCAGCAGCCAAGATGTTACCCCAACTAATGAAAAACTGTTTTTT CASSQDVTPTNEKLFF
. TRBJ2-3 . TRBV20-1 TGCAGTGCGGAGTCTGCAACAGATACGCAGTATTTT CSAESATDTQYF
. TRBJ1-4 few TRBV12-5 TGTGCTAGTGGTTTGACTCGAGGGGGTAAGGTTGAAGATCTGTTTTTT CASGLTRGGKVEDLFF
. TRBJ2-6 . TRBV7-3 TGTGCCAGCAGCCCCGGGACAGCGGGATTCTCTGGGGCCAACGTCCTAACTTTC CASSPGTAGFSGANVLTF
. TRBJ2-1 . TRBV10-2 TGCGCCAGCAGTGACAGGGGGGGAGGGAGCTCCTACAATGAGCAGTTCTTC CASSDRGGGSSYNEQFF
. TRBJ1-4 few TRBV7-9 TGTGCCAGCAGCTTAGCCCTGGGTACAACTAATGAAAAACTGTTTTTT CASSLALGTTNEKLFF
. TRBJ2-5 few TRBV7-8 TGTGCCAGCAGCTTAGGGGGAGTAGGGCGCCAAGAGACCCAGTACTTC CASSLGGVGRQETQYF
TRBD2 TRBJ2-1 few TRBV27 TGTGCCAGCAGTTCACGACTAGCGGGAGGGGGTTTGTTGGATGAGCAGTTCTTC CASSSRLAGGGLLDEQFF
. TRBJ2-1 . TRBV28 TGTGCCACAGAGGGGGGACCGGGATCCTACAATGAGCAGTTCTTC CATEGGPGSYNEQFF
. TRBJ2-5 few TRBV5-1 TGCGCCAGCAGCTCGGACGGCTCCCAAGAGACCCAGTACTTC CASSSDGSQETQYF
. TRBJ2-1 . TRBV12-3/TRBV12-4 TGTGCCAGCAGTTCCGCCCCGACCGGGGAGCAGTTCTTC CASSSAPTGEQFF
. TRBJ1-5 few TRBV28 TGTGCCAGCAGTTTATCTAGTAGCAATCAGCCCCAGCATTTT CASSLSSSNQPQHF
. TRBJ1-2 . TRBV14 TGTGCCAGCAGCCAAGATCGTGGGGTCGGGCGCGACTATGGCTACACCTTC CASSQDRGVGRDYGYTF
TRBD1 TRBJ1-1 few TRBV7-3 TGTGCCAGCAGCTCACAGGGGGACGGGTATGGTGAAGCTTTCTTT CASSSQGDGYGEAFF
. TRBJ1-1 . TRBV29-1 TGCAGCGCGCCGAATGTCGGGGGCACCACTGAAGCTTTCTTT CSAPNVGGTTEAFF
TRBD1 TRBJ2-1 . TRBV29-1 TGCAGCGTTGAAGATTTACAGGGGGCTAACAATGAGCAGTTCTTC CSVEDLQGANNEQFF
. TRBJ2-1 few TRBV11-2 TGTGCCAGCGACGGGGGAGACGGAAATGAGCAGTTCTTC CASDGGDGNEQFF
. TRBJ2-5 . TRBV20-1 TGCAGTGCTAGTTCGCTTCTAGGGGGGAAATTTAGAGAGACCCAGTACTTC CSASSLLGGKFRETQYF
. TRBJ2-7 . TRBV7-8 TGTGCCAGCAGCTTAGTAGGGCAGACACGCGAGCAGTACTTC CASSLVGQTREQYF
. TRBJ1-4 . TRBV29-1 TGCAGCGTTGAAATGTCAGGGCGGACTGAAAAACTGTTTTTT CSVEMSGRTEKLFF
TRBD2 TRBJ2-3 many TRBV2 TGTGCCAGCATCCACGGGCTAGCGGGAGGATCTAGCACAGATACGCAGTATTTT CASIHGLAGGSSTDTQYF
. TRBJ1-1 few TRBV28 TGTGCCAGCAGTTTATGGAACTTGGGGGAGACTGAAGCTTTCTTT CASSLWNLGETEAFF
TRBD1 TRBJ2-7 few TRBV11-2 TGTGCCAGCAGCCCCGCGGGACAGGGGTTGGGCGAGCAGTACTTC CASSPAGQGLGEQYF
TRBD2 TRBJ2-3 once TRBV7-9 TGTGCCAGCAGCTCCCTACTAGCGGGAGCTCCAGATACGCAGTATTTT CASSSLLAGAPDTQYF
. TRBJ2-5 many TRBV6-1 TGTGCCAGCAGCCAAACCACACCTAGGGAGACCCAGTACTTC CASSQTTPRETQYF
TRBD2 TRBJ2-4 few TRBV2 TGTGCCAGCGAGCGGGAGGGCCCTGCCAAAAACATTCAGTACTTC CASEREGPAKNIQYF